The 8 T cell receptor beta chains presented below share a single source sample, sequenced in a study of T-cell memory formation after mild COVID-19. TCRdb re-derived calls from the 5' RACE reads in MiXCR, one entry per CDR3 protein. Of about 110,000 distinct CDR3 sequences in the sample, over 15% are singletons; the top ten hold less than 6.5%. Sequenced sample: PBMCs or a T cell subset sorted from them (not recorded which). The receptor source for this set is a man in his late teens or twenties who had mild COVID-19 (a few samples of this study predate the infection). Cell type and time point are not known.

This clonotype was recorded a few times. V and J are TRBV4-2 and TRBJ2-3; 9 bases match TRBD2. V trimming: 4 bases; J trimming: 3 bases; junction bases outside the gene matches: 8. The CDR3 runs to 16 residues. Germline V CDR1 and CDR2: LGHNA, YNFKEQ. In nucleotides, the CDR3 is TGTGCCAGCAGCCCGAGGATAGCGGGGGCAACAGATACGCAGTATTTT. It codes for CASSPRIAGATDTQYF.

The chain uses TRBV5-1 and TRBJ1-1; D call uncertain. The CDR3 spans 13 residues. Germline CDR1 and CDR2: SGHRS and YFSETQ. V was cut by 7 bases and J by 7 bases, with 17 bases left in between. The CDR3 region has the DNA TGCGCCAGCGCACCTACACCGGGCGATGAAGCTTTCTTT. Translated, it gives CASAPTPGDEAFF.

This chain uses TRBV6-5 with TRBJ1-2; D call uncertain. Germline assignment: CDR1 MNHEY and CDR2 SVGAGI. Trimming pared 7 bases from V and 2 bases from J, leaving 11 bases between. The CDR3 totals 13 residues. Written as DNA, the CDR3 is TGTGCCAGCACCCCGGGCGAAAACTATGGCTACACCTTC. It specifies CASTPGENYGYTF.

The chain has TRBV5-1 and TRBJ2-3, with 10 nucleotides matching TRBD2. Germline V CDR1 and CDR2: SGHRS, YFSETQ. J gave up 2 bases and V 0 bases, and 6 bases lay outside the gene matches. CDR3 size: 17 residues. CDR3 in amino acids: CASSLAPAGGSTDTQYF. In DNA form, the CDR3 reads TGCGCCAGCAGCTTGGCCCCAGCGGGGGGGTCCACAGATACGCAGTATTTT.

The V and J genes are TRBV3-1 and TRBJ1-1, with TRBD1 as a possible D gene (5 bases). Germline lookup yields CDR1 LGHDT and CDR2 YNNKEL (reference sequence). CDR3 length: 15 residues. The V and J ends lost 1 base and 6 bases respectively, with 15 bases between them. The CDR3, as DNA: TGTGCCAGCAGCCAAGCAGGGACGGGCAGCGCTGAAGCTTTCTTT. As protein: CASSQAGTGSAEAFF.

This clonotype was recorded once. The rearrangement joins TRBV24-1 to TRBJ2-1; 7 nucleotides agree with TRBD2. The CDR3 spans 16 residues. V was clipped by 2 bases and J by 1 base; unmatched bases: 4. In germline, CDR1 is KGHDR, CDR2 SFDVKD. As DNA, the CDR3 is TGTGCCACCAGTGATTCGGGGGGAAAATCCTACAATGAGCAGTTCTTC. Amino acids: CATSDSGGKSYNEQFF.

This clonotype was seen at least ten times. The genes are TRBV20-1 and TRBJ2-3, with 11 bases fitting TRBD1. V shed 4 bases and J 1 base; nucleotides not matched to a gene: 4. The V gene's germline CDR1 is DFQATT and CDR2 SNEGSKA (reference sequence). This CDR3 spans 15 amino acids. The CDR3 loop reads CSAKDRGLGTDTQYF. CDR3 DNA sequence: TGCAGTGCTAAGGACAGGGGGCTTGGCACAGATACGCAGTATTTT.

V and J are TRBV7-2 and TRBJ1-3, with D possibly TRBD1 on 5 matching bases. V lost 3 bases and J lost 1, with 10 bases in between. The CDR3 is 15 residues long. Germline values: CDR1 SGHTA, CDR2 FQGNSA. For the CDR3, the DNA is TGTGCCAGCAGCTTGGCCCCAGGGTCTGGAAACACCATATATTTT. It is translated as CASSLAPGSGNTIYF.